A selection of T cell receptor beta chains follows, all from one sample in a study of blood T cells in healthy people across ages. TCRdb passed the 5' RACE reads through MiXCR, listing each CDR3 protein once. The data show about 1.1 million distinct CDR3 sequences, 35% to 40% seen once. Specimen: blood. The receptors here all came from a man aged 18 to 29 in good health. Each CDR3 is given with its conserved first and last residue. Each record gives: CDR3 protein, CDR3 DNA, V gene, D gene, clone size, J gene. The D gene is left open where the match is weak. Part of the rows lack a size; the others show once, few, many or a class for expanded clones.

CDR3: CASSLVGLSEAFF
DNA: TGCGCCAGCAGCTTGGTCGGGCTATCTGAAGCTTTCTTT
V: TRBV5-1
D: -
size: -
J: TRBJ1-1

CDR3: CASSETGRPYGYTF
DNA: TGTGCCAGCAGTGAGACAGGTCGCCCTTATGGCTACACCTTC
V: TRBV6-1
D: -
size: -
J: TRBJ1-2

CDR3: CASSLSLRNTGELFF
DNA: TGTGCCAGCAGTTTATCTCTGAGGAACACCGGGGAGCTGTTTTTT
V: TRBV27
D: -
size: -
J: TRBJ2-2

CDR3: CASSAGGSAEAFF
DNA: TGTGCCAGCTCCGCCGGGGGGAGCGCTGAAGCTTTCTTT
V: TRBV12-3/TRBV12-4
D: -
size: -
J: TRBJ1-1

CDR3: CASKENPMSSYEQYF
DNA: TGCGCCAGCAAGGAAAACCCCATGAGCTCCTACGAGCAGTACTTC
V: TRBV5-1
D: -
size: -
J: TRBJ2-7

CDR3: CAISESRGDTDTQYF
DNA: TGTGCCATCAGTGAGTCGAGGGGCGACACAGATACGCAGTATTTT
V: TRBV10-3
D: -
size: -
J: TRBJ2-3

CDR3: CASSPGQGWAEAFF
DNA: TGTGCCAGCAGCCCGGGACAGGGGTGGGCTGAAGCTTTCTTT
V: TRBV14
D: TRBD1
size: few
J: TRBJ1-1

CDR3: CASSQGQGTNIQYF
DNA: TGCGCCAGCAGCCAAGGCCAGGGGACGAACATTCAGTACTTC
V: TRBV4-3
D: -
size: many
J: TRBJ2-4

CDR3: CSASRLGHQETQYF
DNA: TGCAGTGCTTCGCGTCTCGGGCACCAAGAGACCCAGTACTTC
V: TRBV20-1
D: -
size: few
J: TRBJ2-5

CDR3: CASSPWDLFGPEAFF
DNA: TGTGCCAGCAGCCCGTGGGACCTCTTCGGCCCTGAAGCTTTCTTT
V: TRBV7-9
D: -
size: -
J: TRBJ1-1

CDR3: CATSDEQGVGYTF
DNA: TGTGCCACCAGTGATGAACAGGGGGTCGGCTACACCTTC
V: TRBV24-1
D: TRBD1
size: -
J: TRBJ1-2

CDR3: CASSSPGLAYEQYF
DNA: TGTGCCAGCAGTTCCCCAGGGCTGGCCTACGAGCAGTACTTC
V: TRBV6-2/TRBV6-3
D: -
size: -
J: TRBJ2-7

CDR3: CSAKPAGQSGETQYF
DNA: TGCAGTGCCAAACCGGCAGGGCAAAGTGGAGAGACCCAGTACTTC
V: TRBV20-1
D: -
size: -
J: TRBJ2-5

CDR3: CATSPGRVVTEAFF
DNA: TGTGCCACCAGCCCCGGAAGGGTAGTTACTGAAGCTTTCTTT
V: TRBV15
D: -
size: few
J: TRBJ1-1

CDR3: CASSPLTFQDTQYF
DNA: TGTGCCAGCAGCCCTCTTACGTTCCAGGATACGCAGTATTTT
V: TRBV5-6
D: -
size: -
J: TRBJ2-3

CDR3: CASRYGQGSYNSPLHF
DNA: TGTGCCAGCAGATACGGACAGGGTTCCTATAATTCACCCCTCCACTTT
V: TRBV7-9
D: TRBD1
size: few
J: TRBJ1-6

CDR3: CASSRDRAPYGYTF
DNA: TGCGCCAGCAGCCGGGACAGGGCCCCCTATGGCTACACCTTC
V: TRBV10-2
D: TRBD1
size: -
J: TRBJ1-2

CDR3: CASSERGTHF
DNA: TGTGCCAGCAGTGAACGAGGGACCCACTTT
V: TRBV25-1
D: -
size: -
J: TRBJ1-6

CDR3: CASSGARVNTGELFF
DNA: TGTGCCAGCAGTGGAGCCAGGGTTAACACCGGGGAGCTGTTTTTT
V: TRBV2
D: -
size: -
J: TRBJ2-2

CDR3: CSVDIAGGTGELFF
DNA: TGCAGCGTTGACATAGCGGGGGGCACCGGGGAGCTGTTTTTT
V: TRBV29-1
D: TRBD2
size: -
J: TRBJ2-2

CDR3: CASSLTTQGGADTQYF
DNA: TGTGCCAGCAGTTTAACGACCCAGGGAGGTGCAGATACGCAGTATTTT
V: TRBV12-3/TRBV12-4
D: -
size: -
J: TRBJ2-3

CDR3: CASSPQKDGLAEAFF
DNA: TGTGCCAGCTCACCACAGAAAGATGGTTTGGCTGAAGCTTTCTTT
V: TRBV18
D: -
size: -
J: TRBJ1-1

CDR3: CASSSQGSGANVLTF
DNA: TGTGCCAGCAGCTCCCAGGGCTCTGGGGCCAACGTCCTGACTTTC
V: TRBV11-1
D: -
size: few
J: TRBJ2-6

CDR3: CSTQTGVGQPQHF
DNA: TGCAGTACCCAAACAGGGGTAGGGCAGCCCCAGCATTTT
V: TRBV20-1
D: TRBD1
size: -
J: TRBJ1-5

CDR3: CNAGDRGTREKLFF
DNA: TGCAATGCTGGGGACAGGGGGACGAGAGAAAAACTGTTTTTT
V: TRBV20-1
D: TRBD1
size: -
J: TRBJ1-4

CDR3: CSQLADYTDTQYF
DNA: TGCAGCCAACTAGCGGACTACACAGATACGCAGTATTTT
V: TRBV29-1
D: TRBD2
size: many
J: TRBJ2-3

CDR3: CASSPPGLAGFSSYNEQFF
DNA: TGTGCCAGCAGCCCCCCGGGACTAGCGGGGTTTTCCTCCTACAATGAGCAGTTCTTC
V: TRBV9
D: TRBD2
size: -
J: TRBJ2-1

CDR3: CASSSTTGPYGYTF
DNA: TGTGCCAGCAGTTCCACGACAGGACCCTATGGCTACACCTTC
V: TRBV6-2/TRBV6-3
D: -
size: few
J: TRBJ1-2

CDR3: CASSQDPDTVYGYTF
DNA: TGCGCCAGCAGCCAAGATCCGGACACTGTCTATGGCTACACCTTT
V: TRBV4-3
D: -
size: few
J: TRBJ1-2

CDR3: CASSSEGTDTQYF
DNA: TGTGCCAGCAGCTCCGAGGGGACAGATACGCAGTATTTT
V: TRBV7-3
D: -
size: -
J: TRBJ2-3

CDR3: CAISESAARDEKLFF
DNA: TGTGCCATCAGTGAGTCGGCAGCAAGGGATGAAAAACTGTTTTTT
V: TRBV10-3
D: -
size: few
J: TRBJ1-4

CDR3: CASSSRRANYGYTF
DNA: TGTGCCAGCAGTTCCCGGCGGGCTAACTATGGCTACACCTTC
V: TRBV27
D: -
size: few
J: TRBJ1-2

CDR3: CASSLIPDQPQHF
DNA: TGCGCCAGCAGCTTGATCCCGGATCAGCCCCAGCATTTT
V: TRBV5-1
D: -
size: -
J: TRBJ1-5

CDR3: CASSGRGQTANTGELFF
DNA: TGTGCCAGCAGCGGACGGGGTCAAACGGCGAACACCGGGGAGCTGTTTTTT
V: TRBV5-5
D: -
size: once
J: TRBJ2-2

CDR3: CASSPREIGGAETQYF
DNA: TGCGCCAGCAGCCCCCGTGAGATAGGGGGGGCGGAGACCCAGTACTTC
V: TRBV5-1
D: -
size: -
J: TRBJ2-5

CDR3: CASSQHSTKSEQFF
DNA: TGTGCCAGCAGTCAGCACTCGACCAAAAGTGAGCAGTTCTTC
V: TRBV28
D: -
size: few
J: TRBJ2-1

CDR3: CASSLALTSGTKETQYF
DNA: TGCGCCAGCAGCTTGGCCTTGACTAGCGGGACCAAAGAGACCCAGTACTTC
V: TRBV5-1
D: TRBD2
size: few
J: TRBJ2-5

CDR3: CASSLGSAGELFF
DNA: TGTGCCAGCAGCTTGGGGTCGGCCGGGGAGCTGTTTTTT
V: TRBV7-2
D: -
size: -
J: TRBJ2-2

CDR3: CASSFADSGYGYTF
DNA: TGTGCCAGCAGTTTTGCGGACTCAGGCTATGGCTACACCTTC
V: TRBV12-3/TRBV12-4
D: -
size: -
J: TRBJ1-2

CDR3: CSANGGRTGGDEQFF
DNA: TGCAGTGCTAATGGGGGGAGGACAGGGGGCGATGAGCAGTTCTTC
V: TRBV20-1
D: TRBD1
size: few
J: TRBJ2-1

CDR3: CAISERGATEAFF
DNA: TGTGCCATCAGTGAGCGGGGGGCAACGGAAGCTTTCTTT
V: TRBV10-3
D: -
size: -
J: TRBJ1-1

CDR3: CASSVYGSQADTQYF
DNA: TGTGCCAGCAGCGTCTATGGGTCCCAGGCGGATACGCAGTATTTT
V: TRBV5-8
D: -
size: few
J: TRBJ2-3

CDR3: CAIRFGQSNTEAFF
DNA: TGTGCCATCAGATTCGGACAGTCGAACACTGAAGCTTTCTTT
V: TRBV10-3
D: -
size: few
J: TRBJ1-1

CDR3: CASLMGRATEAFF
DNA: TGTGCCAGCCTTATGGGCAGGGCGACTGAAGCTTTCTTT
V: TRBV12-3/TRBV12-4
D: -
size: -
J: TRBJ1-1

CDR3: CASSLRDTKTAQYF
DNA: TGCGCCAGCAGCTTGAGGGACACCAAAACGGCGCAGTATTTT
V: TRBV5-1
D: -
size: few
J: TRBJ2-3

CDR3: CAGSIDRQGHHQPQHF
DNA: TGTGCCGGTAGTATAGATCGTCAGGGGCACCATCAGCCCCAGCATTTT
V: TRBV19
D: -
size: -
J: TRBJ1-5

CDR3: CAIRGGYNEQFF
DNA: TGTGCCATCCGGGGGGGTTACAATGAGCAGTTCTTC
V: TRBV10-3
D: TRBD2
size: few
J: TRBJ2-1

CDR3: CASSLVRRGRETQYF
DNA: TGTGCCAGCAGCTTAGTGAGGAGGGGTCGAGAGACCCAGTACTTC
V: TRBV7-9
D: -
size: few
J: TRBJ2-5

CDR3: CAWTSGGPISTDTQYF
DNA: TGTGCCTGGACTAGCGGGGGTCCAATTAGCACAGATACGCAGTATTTT
V: TRBV30
D: TRBD2
size: few
J: TRBJ2-3

CDR3: CASSRDSYNEQYF
DNA: TGTGCCAGCAGCCGTGACAGCTACAATGAGCAGTACTTC
V: TRBV2
D: -
size: -
J: TRBJ2-5

CDR3: CASSVGHGSLAKNIQYF
DNA: TGTGCCAGCAGCGTAGGTCACGGGTCACTAGCCAAAAACATTCAGTACTTC
V: TRBV9
D: -
size: -
J: TRBJ2-4

CDR3: CASSEHPGQPLQNTEAFF
DNA: TGTGCCAGCAGCGAACACCCGGGACAGCCTTTACAGAACACTGAAGCTTTCTTT
V: TRBV27
D: TRBD1
size: few
J: TRBJ1-1

CDR3: CASSVGATGAYEQYF
DNA: TGCGCCAGCAGCGTAGGGGCGACAGGAGCCTACGAGCAGTACTTC
V: TRBV9
D: -
size: -
J: TRBJ2-7